Below are 2 T cell receptor beta chains sequenced from a single sample in a study of CD8 T cells in Susac syndrome. Random hexamers served to reverse transcribe roughly 0.5 to 1 ug RNA. TCRdb passed the immunoSEQ multiplex PCR reads through MiXCR, listing each CDR3 protein once. The sample holds 230,000 or so distinct CDR3 sequences, nearly 97% seen once. The sequenced sample was CD4+ T cells from PBMCs. These receptors came from a human donor with multiple sclerosis.

This sequence joins TRBV4-2 and TRBJ2-7; 8 bases line up with TRBD2. The V gene's germline CDR1 is LGHNA and CDR2 YNFKEQ. After removal of 4 bases from V and 7 bases from J, the junction contained 6 bases not matched to a gene. The CDR3 covers 13 residues. In nucleotides, the CDR3 is TGTGCCAGCAGCCTTAGCGGGGCGGGGGAGCAGTACTTC. Encoded protein: CASSLSGAGEQYF.

About this clonotype itself: The junction departs from the called germline gene at one end, perhaps through a read error. The CDR3 sequence: CASSRTLQGTQYF. The CDR3 DNA reads TGTGCCAGCAGTAGGACCCTCCAAGGGACCCAGTACTTC. The chain recombines TRBV27 with TRBJ2-5, with D unresolved. Germline assignment: CDR1 MNHEY and CDR2 SMNVEV (reference sequence). The CDR3 runs to 13 residues.